This passage covers 32 T cell receptor beta chains from one sample sequenced in a study of blood T cell repertoires in COVID-19. Method: immunoSEQ multiplex PCR; TCRdb's copy keeps in-frame clones and lacks some. This table has about 180,000 clones, 75% to 90% appearing once. Sequencing used PBMCs or T cells enriched from blood (not recorded which). The receptor source for this set is a man in his forties or fifties who had recovered from COVID-19.

This chain connects TRBV7-8 to TRBJ2-7, with TRBD1 matching over 10 bases. Germline loops: CDR1 SGHVS, CDR2 FQNEAQ. J lost 3 bases, V lost 5 bases, and 4 bases had no gene match. The CDR3 covers 14 residues. As DNA, the CDR3 is TGTGCCAGCAGCCGCGGACAGGGGGGCTACGAGCAGTACTTC. It specifies CASSRGQGGYEQYF.

CDR3: CASSLYLWTGTTEAFF. Here the CDR3 DNA reads TGTGCCAGCAGTTTATACCTATGGACAGGGACCACTGAAGCTTTCTTT. The chain recombines TRBV27 with TRBJ1-1, with 8 bases aligning to TRBD1. Trimming cost V 1 base and J 4 bases; bases outside gene matches: 8. The CDR3 length is 16 residues. Germline V gives CDR1 MNHEY, CDR2 SMNVEV (reference sequence).

This rearrangement joins TRBV5-4 to TRBJ1-6; D is possibly TRBD1 (5 bases). The CDR3 extends over 17 amino acids. The V gene lost 3 bases and the J gene lost 7 bases, with 20 bases spanning the gap. The germline V gene has CDR1 SGHNT and CDR2 YYREEE (reference sequence). Here the CDR3 reads CASSSESGGGRNSPLHF. The CDR3 coding sequence is TGTGCCAGCAGCTCCGAGTCCGGGGGAGGGAGAAATTCACCCCTCCACTTT.

This clone occurred a few times. The chain links TRBV27 to TRBJ1-1; possibly TRBD1 for D (6 bases). Trimming shortened V by 3 bases and J by 3 bases, and 11 bases separated the two germline ends. This CDR3 spans 14 amino acids. Germline CDR1 is MNHEY and CDR2 is SMNVEV (reference sequence). CDR3 in amino acids: CASSFTGRDTEAFF. CDR3 bases: TGTGCCAGCAGTTTCACAGGGCGCGACACTGAAGCTTTCTTT.

V is TRBV6-5 and J is TRBJ2-3; 9 positions match TRBD2. V lost 5 bases, J lost 4 bases, and 7 bases stayed unmatched. From germline, CDR1 is MNHEY and CDR2 SVGAGI. The CDR3 is made up of 15 amino acids. CDR3 DNA: TGTGCCAGCAGTCTCCTAGCGGGGAGGGCAGATACGCAGTATTTT. Encoded protein: CASSLLAGRADTQYF.

CDR3 region: CASSTGDRGTGELFF. The CDR3 DNA follows: TGTGCCAGTAGTACCGGGGACAGGGGAACCGGGGAGCTGTTTTTT. The genes are TRBV19 and TRBJ2-2; 10 nucleotides match TRBD1. V was clipped by 4 bases and J by 5 bases; unmatched bases: 4. Germline CDR1 LNHDA, CDR2 SQIVND (reference sequence). The CDR3 is 15 amino acids.

The chain carries TRBV14 and TRBJ1-4; D ambiguous. This CDR3 has 15 residues. Germline lookup yields CDR1 SGHDN and CDR2 FVKESK. V was pared by 0 bases and J by 3 bases, with 8 bases between. The CDR3 region is CASSQEVRANEKLFF. The CDR3 DNA sequence: TGTGCCAGCAGCCAAGAAGTGAGAGCTAATGAAAAACTGTTTTTT.

The gene calls are TRBV5-3 and TRBJ2-2; TRBD1 agrees at 9 bases. TRBV5-3 is sorted into the ORF group, with uncertain function. This CDR3 comprises 16 residues. Trimming cost V 3 bases and J 7 bases; bases outside gene matches: 10. CDR3 in DNA: TGTGCCAGAAGCTCCCTCGGACAGGGGAGGGACGGGGAGCTGTTTTTT. This gives the protein CARSSLGQGRDGELFF.

The V and J genes are TRBV15 and TRBJ2-5; a possible D gene is TRBD2 (5 bases). CDR3 length: 14 amino acids. CDR1 and CDR2 from the germline V gene are LNHNV and YYDKDF (reference sequence). Trimming left V 3 bases short and J 1 base short, with 9 bases between. The CDR3 here is CATSREDGQETQYF. Written as DNA, the CDR3 is TGTGCCACCAGCAGGGAGGACGGCCAAGAGACCCAGTACTTC.

V is TRBV5-1 and J is TRBJ1-1; 10 nucleotides match TRBD1. The V segment lost 4 bases and the J segment 2 bases; nucleotides outside the gene matches: 5. This CDR3 contains 15 residues. Germline V gene sequence: CDR1 SGHRS, CDR2 YFSETQ. The CDR3 here is CASSPGTGDNTEAFF. In DNA, the CDR3 is TGCGCCAGCAGCCCCGGGACAGGGGACAACACTGAAGCTTTCTTT.

The chain employs TRBV6-1 and TRBJ2-7, with a weak D call TRBD2 (5 bases). Germline assignment: CDR1 MNHNS and CDR2 SASEGT. The V end was cut by 3 bases, the J end by 3 bases, with 18 bases between. CDR3 length equals 16 residues. The DNA of the CDR3 is TGTGCCAGCAGTGAGTTTAGAGGGCCGGGGATCTACGAGCAGTACTTC. Encoded protein: CASSEFRGPGIYEQYF.

A single count supports this clone. The rearrangement uses TRBV5-6 and TRBJ2-3, with 9 bases identical to TRBD2. The trim removed 3 bases at V and 2 bases at J, leaving 7 bases unmatched. The CDR3 covers 16 residues. CDR1 and CDR2 from the germline V gene are SGHDT and YYEEEE. CDR3 loop: CASSWPSGDYTDTQYF. In DNA form, the CDR3 reads TGTGCCAGCAGCTGGCCTAGCGGGGACTACACAGATACGCAGTATTTT.

The rearrangement joins TRBV2 to TRBJ1-1; D is unclear. Trimming shortened V by 10 bases and J by 0 bases, and 15 bases separated the two germline ends. Looked up from germline, CDR1 is SNHLY and CDR2 is FYNNEI. The CDR3 consists of 14 residues. The CDR3 spells CAIRTPSLNTEAFF. As DNA, the CDR3 is TGTGCCATTAGGACTCCTAGCCTGAACACTGAAGCTTTCTTT.

The chain combines TRBV19 with TRBJ1-3, with D possibly matching TRBD1 (5 bases). Trimming shortened V by 6 bases and J by 6 bases, and 12 bases separated the two germline ends. The CDR3 extends over 13 amino acids. Germline assignment: CDR1 LNHDA and CDR2 SQIVND (reference sequence). The DNA of the CDR3 is TGTGCCAGTAGGAAACAGGTGGAAAACACCATATATTTT. Translation gives CASRKQVENTIYF.

The J gene is TRBJ1-1, the V gene TRBV5-1; D not certain. With 0 bases removed from V and 1 base from J, the gap between germline ends came to 16 bases. The CDR3 is made up of 17 amino acids. CDR1 is SGHRS, CDR2 YFSETQ, per germline. The CDR3 spells CASSLASMGRSNTEAFF. Written as DNA, the CDR3 is TGCGCCAGCAGCTTGGCTTCTATGGGCAGGTCGAACACTGAAGCTTTCTTT.

V and J are TRBV3-1 (or the pseudogene TRBV3-2) and TRBJ1-5; D possibly corresponds to TRBD1 (5 bases). Looked up from germline, CDR1 is LGHDT and CDR2 is YNNKEL (reference sequence). The CDR3 totals 14 residues. Trimming cost V 1 base and J 3 bases, with 7 bases left between them. CDR3 coding DNA: TGTGCCAGCAGCCAAGGGGGCCCCAATCAGCCCCAGCATTTT. Translation gives CASSQGGPNQPQHF.

The V and J genes are TRBV4-1 and TRBJ2-2, with 10 bases fitting TRBD2. Germline V CDR1 and CDR2: MGHRA, YSYEKL. The CDR3 length is 19 residues. After removal of 0 bases from V and 1 base from J, the junction contained 8 bases not matched to a gene. The CDR3 sequence: CASSQDGGTSGVNTGELFF. The CDR3 region has the DNA TGCGCCAGCAGCCAAGATGGGGGAACTAGCGGGGTGAACACCGGGGAGCTGTTTTTT.

The rearrangement links TRBV5-1 to TRBJ2-3; D not resolved. In germline, CDR1 is SGHRS, CDR2 YFSETQ. This CDR3 has 16 residues. The V gene lost 4 bases and the J gene lost 3 bases, with 18 bases spanning the gap. DNA for the CDR3: TGCGCCAGCAGCACTTTAGAAGCCCCCGGGACAGATACGCAGTATTTT. Its translation: CASSTLEAPGTDTQYF.

J is TRBJ2-1 and V is TRBV27; tentatively, D is TRBD1 (6 bases). The CDR3 length is 15 residues. Germline loops: CDR1 MNHEY, CDR2 SMNVEV (reference sequence). The V gene lost 2 bases and the J gene lost 6 bases, with 14 bases spanning the gap. CDR3: CASSLNPTGSNEQFF. CDR3 DNA sequence: TGTGCCAGCAGTTTAAATCCCACAGGGTCCAATGAGCAGTTCTTC.

The chain combines TRBV19 with TRBJ1-5; possibly TRBD1 for D (5 bases). Between the trimmed V and J ends, which lost 3 bases and 8 bases, there was a span of 17 bases. Germline CDR1 reads LNHDA; CDR2 reads SQIVND (reference sequence). CDR3 length equals 15 residues. CDR3 sequence: CASSIPGNGLEPQHF. The CDR3 DNA reads TGTGCCAGTAGTATTCCAGGGAATGGGTTGGAGCCCCAGCATTTT.

The chain links TRBV29-1 to TRBJ2-7; D is unclear. Germline CDR1 and CDR2: SQVTM and ANQGSEA. This CDR3 has 14 amino acids. Trimming removed 0 bases from V and 0 bases from J, with 9 bases in between. CDR3 loop: CSVEDTRSSYEQYF. CDR3 bases: TGCAGCGTTGAAGATACCCGGAGCTCCTACGAGCAGTACTTC.

This chain uses TRBV10-2 with TRBJ1-1; the D gene is possibly TRBD1 (5 bases). Germline loops: CDR1 WSHSY, CDR2 SAAADI. Trimming removed 4 bases from V and 1 base from J, with 13 bases in between. The CDR3 runs to 15 residues. In DNA, the CDR3 is TGCGCCAGCAGTGCCCCCCAAAGGGGGAACACTGAAGCTTTCTTT. Translation: CASSAPQRGNTEAFF.

This clone was seen just once. The chain combines TRBV28 with TRBJ2-7; maybe TRBD2 (5 bases). V lost 7 bases, J lost 2 bases, and 21 bases lay in between. The CDR3 spans 16 residues. CDR1 MDHEN and CDR2 SYDVKM come from the germline V gene. CDR3 amino acids: CASTSRGGLPTYEQYF. The CDR3, as DNA: TGTGCCAGCACCTCACGTGGAGGCTTACCCACCTACGAGCAGTACTTC.

The V gene is TRBV6-5, the J gene TRBJ2-7, with 9 bases fitting TRBD1. The CDR3 loop spans 13 amino acids. After removal of 7 bases from V and 6 bases from J, the junction contained 7 bases not matched to a gene. Germline assignment: CDR1 MNHEY and CDR2 SVGAGI. The CDR3 DNA sequence: TGTGCCAGCACCCGGGACAGGGACTTCGAGCAGTACTTC. Translated, it gives CASTRDRDFEQYF.

The CDR3 sequence is CASSRGGGEAFF. CDR3 bases: TGTGCCAGCTCAAGAGGGGGGGGTGAAGCTTTCTTT. J is TRBJ1-1 and V is TRBV6-5; tentative D call: TRBD1 (6 bases). Trimming took off 8 bases at V and 7 bases at J, with 14 bases between the two ends. CDR3 length: 12 residues. From germline, CDR1 is MNHEY and CDR2 SVGAGI.

This clone appeared a single time. This specimen includes other DNA sequences encoding the same CDR3. The chain combines TRBV10-3 with TRBJ1-3; D gene uncertain. The CDR3 has 11 amino acids. Germline assignment: CDR1 ENHRY and CDR2 SYGVKD. The V and J ends lost 9 bases and 1 base respectively, with 4 bases between them. In DNA, the CDR3 is TGTGCCATATCGTCTGGAAACACCATATATTTT. Residues: CAISSGNTIYF.

This clone was recorded a few times. This sequence joins TRBV28 and TRBJ2-7; tentatively, D is TRBD1 (5 bases). The CDR3 totals 15 residues. Germline CDR1 and CDR2: MDHEN and SYDVKM. The V end was cut by 1 base, the J end by 0 bases, with 10 bases between. The CDR3 DNA is TGTGCCAGCAGTTTATCCAGGGTGGGCTCCTACGAGCAGTACTTC. Its protein is CASSLSRVGSYEQYF.

The CDR3 sequence is CASGSGGSQETQYF. The DNA of the CDR3 is TGTGCCAGCGGAAGCGGGGGGTCCCAAGAGACCCAGTACTTC. This chain joins TRBV9 and TRBJ2-5; 9 positions agree with TRBD2. This CDR3 contains 14 residues. The J segment lost 1 base and the V segment lost 7 bases, leaving 5 bases of the junction unmatched. CDR1 SGDLS and CDR2 YYNGEE come from the germline V gene.

V is TRBV7-2 and J is TRBJ2-1; D perhaps matches TRBD1 (6 bases). CDR1 and CDR2 from the germline V gene are SGHTA and FQGNSA. The CDR3 contains 15 residues. Trimming removed 5 bases from V and 5 bases from J, with 16 bases in between. The CDR3 loop reads CASSPQGPADNEQFF. CDR3 in DNA: TGTGCCAGCAGCCCCCAGGGGCCAGCGGACAATGAGCAGTTCTTC.

This rearrangement joins TRBV28 to TRBJ1-5, with unresolved D. This CDR3 has 12 amino acids. Germline CDR1 and CDR2: MDHEN and SYDVKM. The ends were cut back, 2 bases at V and 9 bases at J, with 8 bases in the middle. The CDR3 protein is CASSLVVGPQHF. DNA of the CDR3: TGTGCCAGCAGTTTAGTCGTCGGGCCCCAGCATTTT.

This clone showed up just once. This chain joins TRBV6-5 and TRBJ1-2, with a weak D call TRBD1 (5 bases). The germline V and J ends were trimmed by 5 bases and 2 bases, with 15 bases remaining between them. CDR3 length: 15 amino acids. Germline CDR1 reads MNHEY; CDR2 reads SVGAGI. CDR3 DNA sequence: TGTGCCAGCAGTCTCGAACCCTCAGGGAACTATGGCTACACCTTC. Its translation: CASSLEPSGNYGYTF.

The chain has TRBV19 and TRBJ2-1; D is perhaps TRBD1 (6 bases). Trimming took off 4 bases at V and 1 base at J, with 11 bases between the two ends. The CDR3 contains 15 residues. In germline, CDR1 is LNHDA, CDR2 SQIVND (reference sequence). The CDR3 DNA sequence: TGTGCCAGTAGTACCCGAGGGGGTTCCTACAATGAGCAGTTCTTC. Translating it yields CASSTRGGSYNEQFF.